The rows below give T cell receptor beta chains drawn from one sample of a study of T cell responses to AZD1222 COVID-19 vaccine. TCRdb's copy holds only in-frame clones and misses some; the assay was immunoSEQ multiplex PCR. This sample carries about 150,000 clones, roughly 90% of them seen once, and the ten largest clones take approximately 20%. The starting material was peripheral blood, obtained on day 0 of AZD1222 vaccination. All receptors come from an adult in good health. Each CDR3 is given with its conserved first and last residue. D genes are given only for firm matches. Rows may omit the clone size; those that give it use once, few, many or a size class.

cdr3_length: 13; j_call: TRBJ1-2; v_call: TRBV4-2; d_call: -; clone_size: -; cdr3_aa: CASSQGGPYGYTF; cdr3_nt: TGTGCCAGCAGCCAGGGGGGCCCCTATGGCTACACCTTC
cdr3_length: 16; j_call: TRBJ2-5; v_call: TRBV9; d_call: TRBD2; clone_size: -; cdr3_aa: CASSAGLAGVGETQYF; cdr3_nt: TGTGCCAGCAGCGCGGGACTAGCGGGGGTGGGAGAGACCCAGTACTTC
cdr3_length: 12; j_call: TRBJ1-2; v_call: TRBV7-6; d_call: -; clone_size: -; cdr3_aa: CASSLTGHGYTF; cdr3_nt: TGTGCCAGCAGCTTGACAGGCCATGGCTACACCTTC
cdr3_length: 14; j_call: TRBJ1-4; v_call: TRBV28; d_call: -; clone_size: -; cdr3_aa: CASSSVGWREKLFF; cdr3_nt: TGTGCCAGCAGTTCCGTAGGGTGGAGGGAAAAACTGTTTTTT
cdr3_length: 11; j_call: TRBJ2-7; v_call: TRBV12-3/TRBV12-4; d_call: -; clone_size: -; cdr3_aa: CASRGAYEQYF; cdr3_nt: TGTGCCAGCAGGGGGGCCTACGAGCAGTACTTC
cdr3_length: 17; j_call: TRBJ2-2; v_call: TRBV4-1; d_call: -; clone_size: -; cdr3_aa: CASSQISGVTVAGELFF; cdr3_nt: TGCGCCAGCAGCCAGATCTCAGGGGTTACTGTAGCCGGGGAGCTGTTTTTT
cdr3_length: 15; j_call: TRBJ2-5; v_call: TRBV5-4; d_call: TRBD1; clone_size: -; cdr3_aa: CASSSRTGQVKTQYF; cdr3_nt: TGTGCCAGCAGCAGCAGGACAGGGCAGGTAAAGACCCAGTACTTC
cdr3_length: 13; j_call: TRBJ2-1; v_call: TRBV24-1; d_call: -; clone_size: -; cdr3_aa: CATMGAPYNEQFF; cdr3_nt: TGTGCCACCATGGGCGCGCCGTACAATGAGCAGTTCTTC
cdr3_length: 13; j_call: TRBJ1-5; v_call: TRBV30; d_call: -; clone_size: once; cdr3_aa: CAWSGQARDPQHF; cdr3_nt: TGTGCCTGGAGCGGCCAGGCGCGGGATCCCCAGCATTTT
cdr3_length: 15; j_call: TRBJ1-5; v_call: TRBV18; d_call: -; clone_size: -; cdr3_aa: CASSPDGPTDQPQHF; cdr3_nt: TGTGCCAGCTCACCTGACGGACCCACGGATCAGCCCCAGCATTTT
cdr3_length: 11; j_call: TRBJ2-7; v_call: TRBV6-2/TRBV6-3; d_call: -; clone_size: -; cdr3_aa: CASSLGGEEYF; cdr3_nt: TGTGCCAGCAGTTTGGGCGGAGAGGAGTACTTC
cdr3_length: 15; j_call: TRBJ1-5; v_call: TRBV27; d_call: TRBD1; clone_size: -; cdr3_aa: CASSLLRQGGQPQHF; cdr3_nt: TGTGCCAGCAGTTTACTAAGACAGGGAGGCCAGCCCCAGCATTTT
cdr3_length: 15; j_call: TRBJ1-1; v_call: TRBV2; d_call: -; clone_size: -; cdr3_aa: CASSPRVAGSTEAFF; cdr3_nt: TGTGCCAGCAGCCCCCGGGTCGCAGGGAGCACTGAAGCTTTCTTT
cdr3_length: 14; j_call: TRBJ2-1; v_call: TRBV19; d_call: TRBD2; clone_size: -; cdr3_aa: CASRPGLAGGEQFF; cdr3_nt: TGTGCCAGTAGGCCGGGACTAGCGGGAGGGGAGCAGTTCTTC
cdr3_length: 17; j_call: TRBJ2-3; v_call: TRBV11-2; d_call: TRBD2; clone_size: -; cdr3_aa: CASSPGGSGSWTDTQYF; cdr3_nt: TGTGCCAGCAGCCCCGGCGGTAGCGGGAGTTGGACAGATACGCAGTATTTT
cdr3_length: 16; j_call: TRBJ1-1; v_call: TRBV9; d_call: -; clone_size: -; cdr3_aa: CASSVEGGGKGAEAFF; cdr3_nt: TGTGCCAGCAGCGTAGAGGGAGGGGGTAAAGGGGCTGAAGCTTTCTTT
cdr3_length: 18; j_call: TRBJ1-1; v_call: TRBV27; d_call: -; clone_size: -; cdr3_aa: CASSAGRGGGRRNTEAFF; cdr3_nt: TGTGCCAGCAGTGCGGGGAGAGGTGGGGGGCGACGGAACACTGAAGCTTTCTTT
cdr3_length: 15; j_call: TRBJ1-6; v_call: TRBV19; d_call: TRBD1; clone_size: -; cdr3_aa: CASTIRWDRVTPLHF; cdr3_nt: TGTGCCAGTACTATTCGGTGGGACAGGGTCACACCCCTCCACTTT
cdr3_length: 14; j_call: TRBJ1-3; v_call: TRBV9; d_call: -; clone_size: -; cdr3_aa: CASTPSQGGNTIYF; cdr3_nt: TGTGCCAGCACTCCCTCGCAGGGGGGAAACACCATATATTTT
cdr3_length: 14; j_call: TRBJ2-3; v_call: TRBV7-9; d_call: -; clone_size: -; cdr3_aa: CASSGTPVTDTQYF; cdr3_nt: TGTGCCAGCAGCGGGACACCTGTCACAGATACGCAGTATTTT
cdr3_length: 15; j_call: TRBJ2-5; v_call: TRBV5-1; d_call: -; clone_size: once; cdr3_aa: CASSLVSGQEETQYF; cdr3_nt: TGCGCCAGCAGCTTGGTCTCGGGCCAAGAAGAGACCCAGTACTTC
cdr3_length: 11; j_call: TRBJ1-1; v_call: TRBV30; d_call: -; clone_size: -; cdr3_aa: CAWRRTVEAFF; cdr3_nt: TGTGCCTGGAGAAGGACCGTTGAAGCTTTCTTT
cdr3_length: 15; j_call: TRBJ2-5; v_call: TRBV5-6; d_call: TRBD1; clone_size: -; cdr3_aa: CASSLPGQGGETQYF; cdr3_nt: TGTGCCAGCAGCTTGCCGGGACAGGGAGGAGAGACCCAGTACTTC
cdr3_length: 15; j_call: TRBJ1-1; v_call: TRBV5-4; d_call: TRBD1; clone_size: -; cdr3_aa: CASIPGGQGMAEAFF; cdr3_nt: TGTGCCAGCATCCCGGGTGGACAGGGGATGGCTGAAGCTTTCTTT
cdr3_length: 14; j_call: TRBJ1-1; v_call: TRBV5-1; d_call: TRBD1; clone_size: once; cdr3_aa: CASSLEAGGTEAFF; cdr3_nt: TGCGCCAGCAGCTTGGAGGCAGGGGGCACTGAAGCTTTCTTT
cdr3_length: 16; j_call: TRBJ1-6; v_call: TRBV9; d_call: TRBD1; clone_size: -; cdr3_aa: CASSAEAGQGGSPLHF; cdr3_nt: TGTGCCAGCAGCGCGGAGGCCGGACAGGGGGGTTCACCCCTCCACTTT
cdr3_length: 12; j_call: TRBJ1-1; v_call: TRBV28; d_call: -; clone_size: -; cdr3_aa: CAIKPQGRGAFF; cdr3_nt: TGTGCCATCAAACCACAGGGAAGGGGAGCTTTCTTT
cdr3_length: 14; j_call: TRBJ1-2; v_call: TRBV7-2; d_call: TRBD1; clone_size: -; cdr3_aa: CASSSGQGVNGYTF; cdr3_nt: TGTGCCAGCAGCTCAGGACAGGGGGTGAATGGCTACACCTTC
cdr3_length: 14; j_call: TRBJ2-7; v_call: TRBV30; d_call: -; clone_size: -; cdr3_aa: CAWSVPVTGNEQYF; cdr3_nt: TGTGCCTGGAGTGTACCTGTGACAGGCAACGAGCAGTACTTC
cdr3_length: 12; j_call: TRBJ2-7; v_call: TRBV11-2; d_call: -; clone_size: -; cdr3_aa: CASSQDESKQYF; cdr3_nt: TGTGCCAGCAGCCAGGACGAATCCAAGCAGTACTTC
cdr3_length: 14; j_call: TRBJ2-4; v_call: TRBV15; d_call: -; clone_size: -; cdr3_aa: CATSPEIAKNIQYF; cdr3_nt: TGTGCCACCAGCCCCGAGATAGCCAAAAACATTCAGTACTTC
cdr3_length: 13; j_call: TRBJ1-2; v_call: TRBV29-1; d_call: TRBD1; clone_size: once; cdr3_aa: CSVWTGEDYGYTF; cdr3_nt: TGCAGCGTTTGGACAGGGGAGGACTATGGCTACACCTTC
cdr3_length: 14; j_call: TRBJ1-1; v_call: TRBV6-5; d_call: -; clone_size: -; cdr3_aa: CASSWDSSRTEAFF; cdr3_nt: TGTGCCAGCAGTTGGGACTCCTCCCGGACTGAAGCTTTCTTT
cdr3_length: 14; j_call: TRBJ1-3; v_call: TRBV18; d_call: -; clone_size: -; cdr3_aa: CASSTAVSGNTIYF; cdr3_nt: TGTGCCAGCTCGACAGCCGTTTCTGGAAACACCATATATTTT
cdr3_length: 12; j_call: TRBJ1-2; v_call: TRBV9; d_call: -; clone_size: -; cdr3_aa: CASSRLGDGYTF; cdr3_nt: TGTGCCAGCAGCCGCCTTGGGGATGGCTACACCTTC
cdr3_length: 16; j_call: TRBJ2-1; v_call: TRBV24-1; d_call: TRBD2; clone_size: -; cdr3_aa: CATSDTSGSSYNEQFF; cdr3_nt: TGTGCCACCAGTGATACTAGCGGGAGCTCCTACAATGAGCAGTTCTTC
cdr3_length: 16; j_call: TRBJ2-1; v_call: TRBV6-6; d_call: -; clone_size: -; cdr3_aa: CASSSLRGLYHNEQFF; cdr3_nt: TGTGCCAGCAGCTCCCTGCGGGGCCTATATCACAATGAGCAGTTCTTC
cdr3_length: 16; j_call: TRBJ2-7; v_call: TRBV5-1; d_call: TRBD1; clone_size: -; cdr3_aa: CASSLERQGSTYEQYF; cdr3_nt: TGCGCCAGCAGCCTCGAACGACAGGGGTCCACCTACGAGCAGTACTTC
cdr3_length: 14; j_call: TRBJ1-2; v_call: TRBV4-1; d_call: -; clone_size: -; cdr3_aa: CASSQVAGIPGYTF; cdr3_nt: TGCGCCAGCAGCCAAGTAGCAGGGATCCCCGGCTACACCTTC
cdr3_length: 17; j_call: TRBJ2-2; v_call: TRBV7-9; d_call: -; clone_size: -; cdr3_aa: CASSSPRGTENTGELFF; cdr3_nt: TGTGCCAGCAGCTCACCTCGGGGGACAGAGAACACCGGGGAGCTGTTTTTT
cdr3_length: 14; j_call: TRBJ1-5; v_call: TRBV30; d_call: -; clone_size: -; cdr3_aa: CAWSRDGGNQPQHF; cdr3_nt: TGTGCCTGGAGTCGGGACGGAGGGAATCAGCCCCAGCATTTT
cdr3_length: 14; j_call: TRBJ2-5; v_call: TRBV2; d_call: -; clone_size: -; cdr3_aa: CASSARTPEETQYF; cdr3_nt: TGTGCCAGCAGCGCACGGACCCCAGAAGAGACCCAGTACTTC
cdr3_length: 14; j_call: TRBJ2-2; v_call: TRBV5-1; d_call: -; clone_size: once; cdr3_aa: CASSMTTNTGELFF; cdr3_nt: TGCGCCAGCAGCATGACTACGAACACCGGGGAGCTGTTTTTT
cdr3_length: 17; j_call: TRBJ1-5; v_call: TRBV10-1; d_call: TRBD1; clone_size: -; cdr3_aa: CASSQTGTGVRNQPQHF; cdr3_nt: TGCGCCAGCAGCCAAACCGGGACAGGGGTACGCAATCAGCCCCAGCATTTT
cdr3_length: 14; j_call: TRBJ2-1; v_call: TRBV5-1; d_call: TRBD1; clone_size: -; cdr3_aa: CASSFGVQQGEQFF; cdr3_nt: TGCGCCAGCAGCTTTGGGGTACAACAGGGGGAGCAGTTCTTC
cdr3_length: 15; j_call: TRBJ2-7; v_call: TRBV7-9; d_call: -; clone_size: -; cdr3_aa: CASSGRREQYYEQYF; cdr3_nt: TGTGCCAGCAGCGGGCGTAGGGAGCAATACTACGAGCAGTACTTC
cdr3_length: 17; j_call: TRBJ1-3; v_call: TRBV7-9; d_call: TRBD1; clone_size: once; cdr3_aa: CASSHTLQGETGNTIYF; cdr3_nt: TGTGCCAGCAGCCATACCCTTCAGGGGGAAACTGGAAACACCATATATTTT
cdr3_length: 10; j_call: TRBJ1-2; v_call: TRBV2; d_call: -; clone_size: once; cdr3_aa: CASRGQGYTF; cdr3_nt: TGTGCCAGCAGGGGGCAGGGCTACACCTTC